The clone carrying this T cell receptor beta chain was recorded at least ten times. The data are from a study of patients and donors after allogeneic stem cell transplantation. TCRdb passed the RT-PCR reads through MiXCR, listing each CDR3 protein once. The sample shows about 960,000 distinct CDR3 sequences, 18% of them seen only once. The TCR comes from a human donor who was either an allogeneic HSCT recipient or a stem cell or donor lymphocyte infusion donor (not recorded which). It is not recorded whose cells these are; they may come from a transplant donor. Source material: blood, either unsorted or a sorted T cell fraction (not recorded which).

For the CDR3, the DNA is TGTGCCAGCAGGACCACCACAGATACGCAGTATTTT. Its translation: CASRTTTDTQYF. The chain links TRBV12-3 or TRBV12-4 to TRBJ2-3; D unclear. This CDR3 comprises 12 residues. Between the trimmed V and J ends, which lost 6 bases and 2 bases, there was a span of 6 bases.